The text below deals with one T cell receptor beta chain. Its cognate antigen is unknown. This sample was included in a study of cytomegalovirus exposure and HLA in healthy donors. Findings and limits, study-wide: Among the CMV-associated chains, a few were confirmed in vitro as specific for CMV antigens.

V lost 3 bases, J lost 6 bases, and 4 bases stayed unmatched. This CDR3 comprises 14 residues. CDR1 is SGHNT, CDR2 YENEEA, per germline. Sequencing was performed with immunoSEQ multiplex PCR; in TCRdb, only in-frame clones are kept and a portion is missing. The table has some 49,000 clones, roughly nine tenths seen once; the top ten hold more than 1.4%. The sample consisted of PBMCs. The J gene is TRBJ2-7, the V gene TRBV11-3; the match to TRBD1 covers 11 bases. This TCR was recovered from a man aged 18 to 30 in good health and CMV-seronegative. The CDR3 spells CASSFPGTGGEQYF. The CDR3 region has the DNA TGTGCCAGCAGCTTTCCCGGGACAGGGGGCGAGCAGTACTTC.